This T cell receptor (beta chain) was captured by sequencing in a study of control samples from healthy donors and cancer patients. This table comes from immunoSEQ multiplex PCR, and its TCRdb copy is limited to in-frame clones, with some not included. Counted here are fewer than 500,000 clones, about 93% occurring once; the ten biggest clones make up 5% to 8%. CDR3 length: 13 amino acids. Between the trimmed V and J ends, which lost 4 bases and 6 bases, there was a span of 12 bases. Germline V CDR1 and CDR2: WNHNN, SYGVQD (reference sequence). Input material: PBMCs. This receptor was obtained from a man between 35 and 55 years old with head and neck cancer. V usage is TRBV10-1 and J usage is TRBJ1-2; D ambiguous. The chain's CDR3 is CASSAYPRDGYTF. The DNA for the CDR3 is TGCGCCAGCAGTGCCTACCCCCGAGATGGCTACACCTTC.